This TCR beta chain came from a study of T cells in localized non-small cell lung cancer. This CDR3 has 15 residues. From germline, CDR1 is SGHNT and CDR2 YYREEE (reference sequence). The V end was cut by 4 bases, the J end by 2 bases, with 13 bases between. The protocol was immunoSEQ multiplex PCR, while the TCRdb copy is restricted to in-frame clones and leaves out a portion. In the table there are more than 10,000 clones, 84% of which are singletons. This clone has just one count. Its antigen remains unknown. Overall study results and limits: There were a median 57 of the top 100 tumor clones appearing in adjacent lung.

This chain links TRBV5-4 with TRBJ2-1; D is possibly TRBD2 (6 bases). This specimen consisted of peripheral blood, obtained before any cancer treatment. This TCR came from a male donor older than 55 with stage I squamous cell lung carcinoma. The CDR3 bases are TGTGCCAGCAGCACTCCGGGACTTACCTACAATGAGCAGTTCTTC. Its protein product is CASSTPGLTYNEQFF.